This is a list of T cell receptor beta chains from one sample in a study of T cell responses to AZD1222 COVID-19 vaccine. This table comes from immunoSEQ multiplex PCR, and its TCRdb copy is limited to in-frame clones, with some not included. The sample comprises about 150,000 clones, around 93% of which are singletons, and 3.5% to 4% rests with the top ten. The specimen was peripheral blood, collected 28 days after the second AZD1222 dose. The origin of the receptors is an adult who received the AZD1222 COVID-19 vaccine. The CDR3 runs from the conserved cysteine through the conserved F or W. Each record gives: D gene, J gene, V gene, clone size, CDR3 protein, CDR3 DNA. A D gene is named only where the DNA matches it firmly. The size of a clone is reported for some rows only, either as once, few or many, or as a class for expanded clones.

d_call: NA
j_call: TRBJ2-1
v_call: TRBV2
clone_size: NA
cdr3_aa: CASRGPGPNEQFF
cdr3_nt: TGTGCCAGCAGGGGCCCGGGCCCCAATGAGCAGTTCTTC

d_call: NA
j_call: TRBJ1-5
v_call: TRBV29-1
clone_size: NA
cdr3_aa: CSVGDLGNQPQHF
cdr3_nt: TGCAGCGTTGGGGACCTTGGCAATCAGCCCCAGCATTTT

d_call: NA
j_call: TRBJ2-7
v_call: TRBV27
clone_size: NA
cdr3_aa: CASSFGEPISYEQYF
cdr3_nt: TGTGCCAGCAGTTTTGGGGAACCGATCTCCTACGAGCAGTACTTC

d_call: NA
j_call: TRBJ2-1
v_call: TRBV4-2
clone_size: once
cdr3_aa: CASSQDRGPDNEQFF
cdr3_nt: TGTGCCAGCAGCCAAGATCGGGGACCCGACAATGAGCAGTTCTTC

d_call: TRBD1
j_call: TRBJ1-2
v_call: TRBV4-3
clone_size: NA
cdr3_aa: CASSQDGTGGYTF
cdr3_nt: TGCGCCAGCAGCCAAGATGGGACAGGGGGCTACACCTTC

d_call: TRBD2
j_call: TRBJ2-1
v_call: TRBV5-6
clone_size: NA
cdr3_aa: CASIFMTSENEQFF
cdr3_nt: TGTGCCAGCATCTTTATGACTAGCGAGAATGAGCAGTTCTTC

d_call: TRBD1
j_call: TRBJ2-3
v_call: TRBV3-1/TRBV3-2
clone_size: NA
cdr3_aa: CASRQTGGADADTQYF
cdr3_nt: TGTGCCAGCAGACAAACAGGGGGCGCGGACGCAGATACGCAGTATTTT

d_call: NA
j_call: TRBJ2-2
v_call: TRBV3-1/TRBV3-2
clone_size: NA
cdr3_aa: CASSPLMGRPPGELFF
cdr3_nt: TGTGCCAGCAGCCCCCTGATGGGACGGCCCCCCGGGGAGCTGTTTTTT

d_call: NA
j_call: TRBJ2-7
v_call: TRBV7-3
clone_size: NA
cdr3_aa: CASSLWGVGSEQYF
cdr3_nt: TGTGCCAGCAGCTTGTGGGGAGTGGGGAGCGAGCAGTACTTC

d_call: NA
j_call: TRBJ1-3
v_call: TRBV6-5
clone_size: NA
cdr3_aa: CALPGFLSGNTIYF
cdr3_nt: TGTGCCCTGCCGGGGTTCCTCTCTGGAAACACCATATATTTT

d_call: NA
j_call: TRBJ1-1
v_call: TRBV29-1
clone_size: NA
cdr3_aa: CSVGGRQNTEAFF
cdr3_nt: TGCAGCGTTGGAGGTCGGCAGAACACTGAAGCTTTCTTT

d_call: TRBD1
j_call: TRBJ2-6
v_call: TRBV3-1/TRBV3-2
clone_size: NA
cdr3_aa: CASSPTGDPSGANVLTF
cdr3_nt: TGTGCCAGCAGTCCTACAGGGGACCCCTCTGGGGCCAACGTCCTGACTTTC

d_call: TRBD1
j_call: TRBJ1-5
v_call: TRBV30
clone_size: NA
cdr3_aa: CAYATGVNQPQHF
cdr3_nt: TGTGCCTACGCGACAGGGGTCAATCAGCCCCAGCATTTT

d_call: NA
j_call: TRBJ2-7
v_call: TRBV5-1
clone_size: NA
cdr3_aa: CASSLAGTNSYEQYF
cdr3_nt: TGCGCCAGCAGCTTGGCCGGGACAAACTCCTACGAGCAGTACTTC